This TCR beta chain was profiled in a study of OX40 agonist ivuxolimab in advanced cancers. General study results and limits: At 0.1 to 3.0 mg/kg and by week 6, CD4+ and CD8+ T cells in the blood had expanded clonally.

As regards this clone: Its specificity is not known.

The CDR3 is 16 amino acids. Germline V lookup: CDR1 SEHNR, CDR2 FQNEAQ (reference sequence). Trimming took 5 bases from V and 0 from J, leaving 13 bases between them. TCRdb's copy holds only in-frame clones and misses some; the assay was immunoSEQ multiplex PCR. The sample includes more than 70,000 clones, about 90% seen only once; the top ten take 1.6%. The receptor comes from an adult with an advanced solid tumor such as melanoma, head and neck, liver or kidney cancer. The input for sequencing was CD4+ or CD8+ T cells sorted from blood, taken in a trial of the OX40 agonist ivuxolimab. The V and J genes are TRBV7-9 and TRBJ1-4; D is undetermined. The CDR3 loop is CASSLADLTTNEKLFF. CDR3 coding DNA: TGTGCCAGCAGCCTGGCAGATCTTACAACTAATGAAAAACTGTTTTTT.